Reported below is one T cell receptor (beta chain). CDR1 and CDR2 (germline): LGHNA, YNFKEQ. The CDR3 runs 15 residues. Trimming removed 1 base at V and 0 bases at J, with 9 bases between. This record belongs to a study of T cell changes during pregnancy in multiple sclerosis. The protocol was immunoSEQ multiplex PCR, while the TCRdb copy is restricted to in-frame clones and leaves out a portion. Of 45,000 to 65,000 clones in the sample, approximately 90% were seen once. The clonotype was recovered from a female donor in good health, enrolled as a control in a pregnancy study. Sequences were derived from peripheral blood, sampled after pregnancy. The rearrangement joins TRBV4-2 to TRBJ1-2; D gene ambiguous. CDR3 sequence reads: CASSQATVSNYGYTF. The CDR3 region has the DNA TGTGCCAGCAGCCAAGCTACAGTATCTAACTATGGCTACACCTTC.